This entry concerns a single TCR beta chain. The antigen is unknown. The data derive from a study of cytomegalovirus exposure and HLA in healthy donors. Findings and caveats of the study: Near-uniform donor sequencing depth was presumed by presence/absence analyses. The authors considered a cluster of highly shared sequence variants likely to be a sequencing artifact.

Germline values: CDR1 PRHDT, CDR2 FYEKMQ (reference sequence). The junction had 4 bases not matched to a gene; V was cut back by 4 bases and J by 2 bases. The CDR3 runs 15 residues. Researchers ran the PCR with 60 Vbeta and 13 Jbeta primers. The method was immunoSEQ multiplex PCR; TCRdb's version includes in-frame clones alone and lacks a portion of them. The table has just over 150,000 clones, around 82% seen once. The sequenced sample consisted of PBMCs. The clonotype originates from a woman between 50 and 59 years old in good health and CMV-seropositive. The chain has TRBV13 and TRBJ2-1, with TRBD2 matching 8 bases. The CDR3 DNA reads TGTGCCAGCAGCTCGGGGGGGGGCCCCTACAATGAGCAGTTCTTC. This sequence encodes CASSSGGGPYNEQFF.